This passage covers 21 T cell receptor beta chains from one sample sequenced in a study of blood T cell repertoires in COVID-19. Here immunoSEQ multiplex PCR was the method, and the copy in TCRdb shows in-frame clones only, minus some. The sample has approximately 170,000 clones, 86% seen once; the top ten hold roughly 3.5%. Input material: peripheral blood. These receptors all come from a man between 65 and 79 years old with acute or convalescent COVID-19.

To note about this clone: The sample contains more than one DNA sequence encoding this CDR3. This chain uses TRBV18 with TRBJ2-1, with D hard to call. Looked up from germline, CDR1 is KGHSH and CDR2 is LQKENI. The CDR3 is 13 residues long. Deletions cut 3 bases from V and 0 bases from J, with 3 bases between. CDR3 DNA: TGTGCCAGCTCACCTAGCTCCTACAATGAGCAGTTCTTC. It encodes CASSPSSYNEQFF.

The rearrangement links TRBV28 to TRBJ1-3, with D possibly TRBD1 on 6 matching bases. Trimming left V 7 bases short and J 4 bases short, with 14 bases between. Germline V gives CDR1 MDHEN, CDR2 SYDVKM. The CDR3 covers 14 residues. CDR3 amino acids: CASTEGVLGNTIYF. The DNA of the CDR3 is TGTGCCAGCACCGAGGGGGTGTTAGGAAACACCATATATTTT.

The rearrangement joins TRBV4-2 to TRBJ1-3, with D possibly TRBD1 on 6 matching bases. Germline lookup yields CDR1 LGHNA and CDR2 YNFKEQ. The CDR3 covers 16 residues. V lost 3 bases, J lost 2 bases, and 14 bases lay in between. As DNA, the CDR3 is TGTGCCAGCAGCCAGGAATTCAGGGGCACTGGAAACACCATATATTTT. Its protein product is CASSQEFRGTGNTIYF.

The gene calls are TRBV5-1 and TRBJ1-1; D ambiguous. Germline values: CDR1 SGHRS, CDR2 YFSETQ. Trimming removed 4 bases at V and 1 base at J, with 8 bases between. The CDR3 covers 13 residues. CDR3: CASSPQANTEAFF. CDR3 DNA sequence: TGCGCCAGCAGCCCGCAGGCGAACACTGAAGCTTTCTTT.

There are a few counts of this clone. The rearrangement uses TRBV11-2 and TRBJ1-2; D call uncertain. CDR1 is SGHAT and CDR2 is FQNNGV in the germline V gene. Trimming pared 0 bases from V and 4 bases from J, leaving 6 bases between. The CDR3 runs 13 residues. As DNA, the CDR3 is TGTGCCAGCAGCTTAGACGGGAGCTATGGCTACACCTTC. Encoded protein: CASSLDGSYGYTF.

The chain couples TRBV20-1 to TRBJ1-2; D gene unclear. Trimming left V 3 bases short and J 8 bases short, with 13 bases between. CDR1 is DFQATT, CDR2 SNEGSKA, per germline (reference sequence). The CDR3 is made up of 12 amino acids. The CDR3 bases are TGCAGTGCTAGTAGGACTGAAACCGGCTACACCTTC. This gives the protein CSASRTETGYTF.

This chain connects TRBV20-1 to TRBJ1-2, with a tentative D call TRBD1 (5 bases). Trimming removed 3 bases at V and 3 bases at J, with 11 bases between. This CDR3 is built from 13 residues. Germline CDR1 and CDR2: DFQATT and SNEGSKA (reference sequence). The CDR3 here is CSASTSGDYGYTF. Here the CDR3 DNA reads TGCAGTGCTAGTACATCGGGGGACTATGGCTACACCTTC.

The chain combines TRBV2 with TRBJ1-6, with 9 bases that match TRBD1. Germline V gene sequence: CDR1 SNHLY, CDR2 FYNNEI. Trimming took 4 bases from V and 7 from J; bases not matched to a gene: 5. The CDR3 runs 15 residues. In DNA form, the CDR3 reads TGTGCCAGCAGTGGTCCGGGACAGGGAAATTCACCCCTCCACTTT. Its translation is CASSGPGQGNSPLHF.

The chain employs TRBV9 and TRBJ2-1; 7 bases match TRBD1. Germline V CDR1 and CDR2: SGDLS, YYNGEE. With 0 bases clipped from V and 5 bases from J, the junction kept 5 bases outside the gene matches. The CDR3 is made up of 15 amino acids. The CDR3 DNA reads TGTGCCAGCAGCGTAGATCAGGGACAGCACAATGAGCAGTTCTTC. Protein product: CASSVDQGQHNEQFF.

This chain links TRBV5-1 with TRBJ2-5; D unclear. CDR1 SGHRS and CDR2 YFSETQ come from the germline V gene. Trimming took off 4 bases at V and 3 bases at J, with 13 bases between the two ends. The CDR3 is 14 residues long. The CDR3 DNA reads as TGCGCCAGCAGCCCTGTACGGGTTGAAGAGACCCAGTACTTC. Its translation: CASSPVRVEETQYF.

This chain joins TRBV20-1 and TRBJ2-1, with 12 bases identical to TRBD2. Unmatched junction bases numbered 8, after V lost 3 bases and J lost 8 bases. The CDR3 has 15 amino acids. The germline V gene has CDR1 DFQATT and CDR2 SNEGSKA (reference sequence). CDR3 nucleotide sequence: TGCAGTGCTAGTTTGGGGGCTAGCGGGAGGGATGAGCAGTTCTTC. This codes for CSASLGASGRDEQFF.

The V gene is TRBV10-2, the J gene TRBJ1-4; 7 nucleotides align to TRBD1. The CDR3 loop spans 13 amino acids. The germline gives CDR1 WSHSY, CDR2 SAAADI. Unmatched junction bases numbered 2, after V lost 7 bases and J lost 3 bases. The CDR3 sequence is CASTGGSNEKLFF. For the CDR3, the DNA is TGCGCCAGCACAGGGGGTTCTAATGAAAAACTGTTTTTT.

The rearrangement links TRBV4-3 to TRBJ1-2, with D perhaps TRBD1 (6 bases). From germline, CDR1 is LGHNA and CDR2 YSLEER. The CDR3 is 16 amino acids. With 2 bases removed from V and 1 base from J, the gap between germline ends came to 14 bases. The CDR3 region is CASSQSLNRVNYGYTF. For the CDR3, the DNA is TGCGCCAGCAGCCAAAGCTTGAACAGGGTTAACTATGGCTACACCTTC.

The rearrangement joins TRBV19 to TRBJ1-5, with D perhaps TRBD1 (6 bases). V was trimmed by 1 base and J by 4 bases, leaving 11 bases between them. The CDR3 consists of 15 residues. Germline V CDR1 and CDR2: LNHDA, SQIVND (reference sequence). CDR3 amino acids: CASSIGKGGNQPQHF. CDR3 nucleotide sequence: TGTGCCAGTAGTATAGGGAAGGGGGGGAATCAGCCCCAGCATTTT.

The V and J genes are TRBV10-3 and TRBJ1-1; D is perhaps TRBD1 (6 bases). This CDR3 is 11 amino acids long. The V gene lost 3 bases and the J gene lost 12 bases, with 11 bases spanning the gap. Germline V CDR1 and CDR2: ENHRY, SYGVKD. The CDR3 sequence is CAISDGQGSFF. The CDR3 DNA reads as TGTGCCATCAGTGACGGGCAGGGGTCTTTCTTT.

The chain has TRBV13 and TRBJ1-6, with TRBD1 matching over 10 bases. CDR3 size: 18 residues. The germline CDR1 and CDR2 sequences are PRHDT and FYEKMQ (reference sequence). The V and J ends lost 7 bases and 6 bases, in that order; junction bases with no gene match: 15. The CDR3 spells CASMGVRTGTGVNSPLHF. CDR3 in DNA: TGTGCCAGCATGGGGGTACGGACCGGGACAGGGGTTAATTCACCCCTCCACTTT. The entire variable domain, with the rest obtained from reference TRBV13 and TRBJ1-6, is as follows: AAGVIQSPRHLIKEKRETATLKCYPIPRHDTVYWYQQGPGQDPQFLISFYEKMQSDKGSIPDRFSAQQFSDYHSELNMSSLELGDSALYFCASMGVRTGTGVNSPLHFGNGTRLTVT.

The chain is built from TRBV30 and TRBJ2-6, with D unresolved. The V gene's germline CDR1 is GTSNPN and CDR2 SVGIG (reference sequence). V was pared by 2 bases and J by 0 bases, with 5 bases between. The CDR3 has 14 residues. CDR3 amino acids: CAWSIYSGANVLTF. CDR3 sequence (DNA): TGTGCCTGGAGTATCTACTCTGGGGCCAACGTCCTGACTTTC. The full variable domain, rest sourced from reference TRBV30 and TRBJ2-6, is SQTIHQWPATLVQPVGSPLSLECTVEGTSNPNLYWYRQAAGRGLQLLFYSVGIGQISSEVPQNLSASRPQDRQFILSSKKLLLSDSGFYLCAWSIYSGANVLTFGAGSRLTVL.

This clone was seen only once. This sequence joins TRBV10-1 and TRBJ1-1; D is undetermined. This CDR3 spans 11 amino acids. Germline V gene sequence: CDR1 WNHNN, CDR2 SYGVQD (reference sequence). V lost 3 bases to trimming and J lost 7 bases, with 6 bases between them. The chain's CDR3 is CASSDFGEAFF. CDR3 DNA sequence: TGCGCCAGCAGTGACTTCGGTGAAGCTTTCTTT.

This chain connects TRBV14 to TRBJ2-5, with TRBD1 matching 7 bases. The CDR3 runs 20 residues. CDR1 is SGHDN and CDR2 is FVKESK in the germline V gene. V trimming: 0 bases; J trimming: 3 bases; junction bases outside the gene matches: 19. The CDR3 DNA sequence: TGTGCCAGCAGCCAAGAGGGGGCCTTAGAAGGGGGCTTGTATGAAGAGACCCAGTACTTC. Residues: CASSQEGALEGGLYEETQYF.

The chain has TRBV5-1 and TRBJ2-5; 7 bases are shared with TRBD1. After removal of 7 bases from V and 0 bases from J, the junction contained 3 bases not matched to a gene. The CDR3 spans 13 residues. Looked up from germline, CDR1 is SGHRS and CDR2 is YFSETQ. The CDR3 reads CASAGTDQETQYF. The CDR3 nucleotides read TGCGCCAGCGCCGGGACAGACCAAGAGACCCAGTACTTC.

J is TRBJ1-5 and V is TRBV7-8; D unresolved. Trimming removed 1 base at V and 3 bases at J, with 7 bases between. Germline CDR1 and CDR2: SGHVS and FQNEAQ. This CDR3 is built from 14 residues. The CDR3 loop reads CASSLGRNNQPQHF. The CDR3 DNA is TGTGCCAGCAGCTTAGGGCGGAACAATCAGCCCCAGCATTTT.